This TCR beta chain was sequenced during a study of T cells in Graves' hyperthyroidism and ophthalmopathy. Amplification of TCR beta CDR3 regions was performed using RNA transcripts as template. An initial round of RT-PCR targeting the TCR CDR3 relied on the HTBI primer set. TCRdb re-derived calls from the multiplex PCR reads in MiXCR, one entry per CDR3 protein. Of hundreds of thousands of distinct CDR3 sequences in the sample, approximately 15% were seen once. Germline loops: CDR1 SGHTS, CDR2 YDEGEE. There are 13 residues in the CDR3. V lost 2 bases to trimming and J lost 1 base, with 6 bases between them. This clonotype was observed a few times.

The clonotype originates from a woman between 40 and 50 years old with Graves' ophthalmopathy. This chain uses TRBV5-8 with TRBJ2-5, with D unclear. Source material: blood. The CDR3 sequence: CASSFSPQETQYF. As DNA, the CDR3 is TGTGCCAGCAGCTTTTCCCCCCAAGAGACCCAGTACTTC. The full variable domain, its missing parts supplied by reference TRBV5-8 and TRBJ2-5, is EAGVTQSPTHLIKTRGQQATLRCSPISGHTSVYWYQQALGLGLQFLLWYDEGEERNRGNFPPRFSGRQFPNYSSELNVNALELEDSALYLCASSFSPQETQYFGPGTRLLVL.